The 4 T cell receptor beta chains listed next were all sequenced from one sample in a study of OX40 agonist ivuxolimab in advanced cancers. Method: immunoSEQ multiplex PCR; TCRdb's copy keeps in-frame clones and lacks some. The table shows tens of thousands of clones, with around 88% occurring only once. Material: CD4+ or CD8+ T cells sorted from blood, obtained in a trial of the OX40 agonist ivuxolimab. These TCRs come from an adult with an advanced solid tumor such as melanoma, head and neck, liver or kidney cancer.

The chain couples TRBV12-5 to TRBJ1-3, with D hard to call. Germline V CDR1 and CDR2: LGHNT, FRNRAP. The ends were cut back, 1 base at V and 8 bases at J, with 9 bases in the middle. CDR3 length equals 13 residues. The CDR3 loop is CASGLARLHTIYF. In DNA form, the CDR3 reads TGTGCTAGTGGTTTGGCCCGGTTGCACACCATATATTTT.

This chain joins TRBV7-9 and TRBJ2-1; D gene unclear. V was clipped by 1 base and J by 1 base, with 2 bases between them. CDR3 length: 13 amino acids. Germline CDR1 SEHNR, CDR2 FQNEAQ (reference sequence). In DNA, the CDR3 is TGTGCCAGCAGCTTAGTATCCTACAATGAGCAGTTCTTC. Its translation is CASSLVSYNEQFF. Filled out from reference TRBV7-9 and TRBJ2-1, the complete variable domain reads DTGVSQNPRHKITKRGQNVTFRCDPISEHNRLYWYRQTLGQGPEFLTYFQNEAQLEKSRLLSDRFSAERPKGSFSTLEIQRTEQGDSAMYLCASSLVSYNEQFFGPGTRLTVL.

The chain couples TRBV28 to TRBJ1-5; no clear D gene. The V gene's germline CDR1 is MDHEN and CDR2 SYDVKM. Trimming shortened V by 5 bases and J by 5 bases, and 4 bases separated the two germline ends. This CDR3 comprises 11 residues. This CDR3 reads CASSTDQPQHF. For the CDR3, the DNA is TGTGCCAGCAGTACGGATCAGCCCCAGCATTTT.

This chain joins TRBV9 and TRBJ2-3; 7 bases align to TRBD2. The CDR3 has 14 residues. The V gene's germline CDR1 is SGDLS and CDR2 YYNGEE. The V segment lost 3 bases and the J segment 5 bases; nucleotides outside the gene matches: 6. The CDR3 DNA sequence: TGTGCCAGCAGCGGGGGTAGCGGGCGAGATACGCAGTATTTT. This encodes CASSGGSGRDTQYF.